These 21 T cell receptor beta chains were all obtained from the same sample, sequenced in a study of blood T cell repertoires in COVID-19. Clones were sequenced by immunoSEQ multiplex PCR, and TCRdb holds only the in-frame ones, with some missing. The table records fewer than 250,000 clones, less than 90% of them present only once. Sequencing was carried out using peripheral blood. The receptors come from a woman over 75 with COVID-19, enrolled during active disease.

This rearrangement joins TRBV5-6 to TRBJ1-2; weak D call: TRBD1 (5 bases). Trimming cost V 3 bases and J 3 bases, with 12 bases left between them. The CDR3 loop spans 14 amino acids. CDR1 and CDR2 (germline): SGHDT, YYEEEE. This CDR3 is CASSSWGDHYGYTF. For the CDR3, the DNA is TGTGCCAGCAGCTCCTGGGGGGACCACTATGGCTACACCTTC.

The chain carries TRBV19 and TRBJ1-1; possible D gene TRBD1, 6 bases. Looked up from germline, CDR1 is LNHDA and CDR2 is SQIVND (reference sequence). Trimming pared 7 bases from V and 7 bases from J, leaving 22 bases between. The CDR3 has 15 residues. The chain's CDR3 is CASTLTGGQAVEAFF. In nucleotides, the CDR3 is TGTGCCAGTACCTTAACGGGGGGCCAGGCCGTTGAAGCTTTCTTT.

V and J are TRBV2 and TRBJ2-2, with TRBD1 as a possible D gene (5 bases). The CDR3 sequence is 15 residues long. Trimming pared 4 bases from V and 6 bases from J, leaving 15 bases between. Germline CDR1 reads SNHLY; CDR2 reads FYNNEI. CDR3 sequence (DNA): TGTGCCAGCAGTGGTCAAGGGGTCGGCGCCGGGGAGCTGTTTTTT. It encodes CASSGQGVGAGELFF.

The V call is TRBV3-1 (or the pseudogene TRBV3-2), the J call TRBJ1-5, with 7 positions matching TRBD1. V lost 4 bases and J lost 4; bases outside the gene matches: 4. From germline, CDR1 is LGHDT and CDR2 YNNKEL (reference sequence). The length of the CDR3 is 14 residues. CDR3 nucleotides: TGTGCCAGCAGCCCCTCAGGGGGAAATCAGCCCCAGCATTTT. Translation: CASSPSGGNQPQHF.

The chain joins TRBV27 to TRBJ2-2; 11 positions agree with TRBD2. The CDR3 consists of 20 residues. The V gene's germline CDR1 is MNHEY and CDR2 SMNVEV (reference sequence). With 5 bases clipped from V and 0 bases from J, the junction kept 14 bases outside the gene matches. This chain's CDR3 is CASSPAMTSGALTNTGELFF. CDR3 sequence (DNA): TGTGCCAGCAGTCCTGCGATGACTAGCGGGGCCCTAACGAACACCGGGGAGCTGTTTTTT.

The CDR3 DNA reads as TGTGCCAGCAGTCTCCTGACAGGGAAAAGCAATCAGCCCCAGCATTTT. Encoded protein: CASSLLTGKSNQPQHF. The chain recombines TRBV6-6 with TRBJ1-5; 7 positions agree with TRBD1. The CDR3 runs to 16 residues. V dropped 5 bases and J dropped 1; count of bases not matched to a gene: 8. CDR1 and CDR2 from the germline V gene are MNHNY and SVGAGI (reference sequence).

This chain connects TRBV4-2 to TRBJ2-5, with 14 bases matching TRBD2. The CDR3 totals 22 residues. The V gene end was trimmed by 0 bases and the J gene end by 5 bases; junction bases not matched to a gene: 20. CDR1 and CDR2 (germline): LGHNA, YNFKEQ. This chain's CDR3 is CASSQDPRTSGGRSPLPETQYF. CDR3 in DNA: TGTGCCAGCAGCCAAGACCCCAGGACTAGCGGGGGGAGATCACCCCTCCCCGAGACCCAGTACTTC.

This clone appeared once. This CDR3 reads CASSPLGGGSDTQYF. The CDR3, as DNA: TGTGCCAGCAGTCCCCTCGGCGGGGGGTCGGATACGCAGTATTTT. The genes are TRBV6-4 and TRBJ2-3; 8 bases are shared with TRBD2. This CDR3 comprises 15 residues. V trimming: 5 bases; J trimming: 6 bases; junction bases outside the gene matches: 10. CDR1 is MRHNA and CDR2 is SNTAGT in the germline V gene.

The chain couples TRBV2 to TRBJ1-3, with TRBD1 identical over 7 bases. After removal of 5 bases from V and 0 bases from J, the junction contained 10 bases not matched to a gene. This CDR3 is built from 17 residues. Germline CDR1 SNHLY, CDR2 FYNNEI. DNA of the CDR3: TGTGCCAGCAGTTACCGGACAGGCCTGAACTCTGGAAACACCATATATTTT. Protein product: CASSYRTGLNSGNTIYF.

The chain uses TRBV7-9 and TRBJ2-1; 11 bases line up with TRBD2. This CDR3 comprises 18 residues. Trimming took 3 bases from V and 9 from J; bases not matched to a gene: 16. Germline CDR1 is SEHNR and CDR2 is FQNEAQ (reference sequence). Here the CDR3 reads CASSLPFRTSGSSTEQFF. CDR3 nucleotide sequence: TGTGCCAGCAGCTTGCCCTTCAGGACTAGCGGGTCCTCCACTGAGCAGTTCTTC.

The rearrangement joins TRBV5-1 to TRBJ1-1; D perhaps matches TRBD1 (5 bases). CDR1 is SGHRS, CDR2 YFSETQ, per germline. Between the trimmed V and J ends, which lost 0 bases and 4 bases, there was a span of 10 bases. The CDR3 spans 14 residues. The CDR3 DNA reads as TGCGCCAGCAGCTTGGGGGGCACGGGCACTGAAGCTTTCTTT. Amino acids: CASSLGGTGTEAFF. Combining the CDR3 with reference TRBV5-1 and TRBJ1-1 gives the whole variable domain KAGVTQTPRYLIKTRGQQVTLSCSPISGHRSVSWYQQTPGQGLQFLFEYFSETQRNKGNFPGRFSGRQFSNSRSEMNVSTLELGDSALYLCASSLGGTGTEAFFGQGTRLTVV.

The chain joins TRBV4-2 to TRBJ2-5; a possible D gene is TRBD2 (5 bases). The V end was cut by 0 bases, the J end by 3 bases, with 11 bases between. The CDR3 is 15 residues long. The V gene's germline CDR1 is LGHNA and CDR2 YNFKEQ. The DNA for the CDR3 is TGTGCCAGCAGCCAAGAGATTTACGGGGAAGAGACCCAGTACTTC. It codes for CASSQEIYGEETQYF.

The chain joins TRBV28 to TRBJ2-3, with TRBD2 matching 9 bases. V shed 8 bases and J 0 bases; nucleotides not matched to a gene: 12. The CDR3 has 17 amino acids. CDR1 is MDHEN and CDR2 is SYDVKM in the germline V gene. Here the CDR3 reads CASPPSGLAISTDTQYF. In nucleotides, the CDR3 is TGTGCCAGCCCCCCTTCCGGACTAGCGATAAGCACAGATACGCAGTATTTT.

J is TRBJ1-2 and V is TRBV11-2; D is uncertain. V lost 5 bases, J lost 6 bases, and 13 bases lay in between. Germline CDR1 SGHAT, CDR2 FQNNGV. This CDR3 spans 13 amino acids. The CDR3 reads CASSTQLRNGYTF. Here the CDR3 DNA reads TGTGCCAGCAGCACCCAACTACGGAATGGCTACACCTTC. Using reference TRBV11-2 and TRBJ1-2 for the parts outside the CDR3, the full variable domain is EAGVAQSPRYKIIEKRQSVAFWCNPISGHATLYWYQQILGQGPKLLIQFQNNGVVDDSQLPKDRFSAERLKGVDSTLKIQPAKLEDSAVYLCASSTQLRNGYTFGSGTRLTVV.

This clone was counted a single time. The CDR3 loop reads CASAPGTSGITDTQYF. CDR3 in DNA: TGTGCCAGTGCCCCCGGGACTAGCGGGATCACAGATACGCAGTATTTT. This sequence joins TRBV19 and TRBJ2-3; 13 positions match TRBD2. With 8 bases clipped from V and 2 bases from J, the junction kept 7 bases outside the gene matches. The V gene's germline CDR1 is LNHDA and CDR2 SQIVND (reference sequence). CDR3 length equals 16 residues.

This clone was observed a handful of times. The CDR3 region is CASSLPGQGRTNYGYTF. The DNA of the CDR3 is TGTGCCAGCAGTCTACCGGGACAGGGGCGCACTAACTATGGCTACACCTTC. The chain has TRBV28 and TRBJ1-2, with TRBD1 identical over 10 bases. The CDR3 is 17 residues long. Germline V gene data show CDR1 as MDHEN and CDR2 as SYDVKM. V gave up 5 bases and J gave up 0 bases; unmatched junction bases: 9.

The V and J genes are TRBV7-9 and TRBJ2-1; TRBD1 matches 11 bases. Germline loops: CDR1 SEHNR, CDR2 FQNEAQ (reference sequence). CDR3 size: 15 residues. With 5 bases clipped from V and 4 bases from J, the junction kept 4 bases outside the gene matches. As DNA, the CDR3 is TGTGCCAGCAGCCAGGACAGGGGGCGTTACAATGAGCAGTTCTTC. It codes for CASSQDRGRYNEQFF.

The sample holds a few counts of this clone. The chain combines TRBV12-3 or TRBV12-4 with TRBJ1-1; D uncertain. Trimming removed 1 base at V and 5 bases at J, with 5 bases between. CDR3 size: 12 residues. The CDR3 sequence: CASSLGQTEAFF. CDR3 sequence (DNA): TGTGCCAGCAGTTTAGGGCAAACTGAAGCTTTCTTT.

V and J are TRBV5-4 and TRBJ1-5; 7 nucleotides line up with TRBD1. This CDR3 has 14 amino acids. Per the germline V gene, CDR1 is SGHNT and CDR2 is YYREEE (reference sequence). Losses at the gene ends were 0 bases for V and 5 bases for J; bases not matched to a gene: 2. This chain's CDR3 is CASSLDRGDQPQHF. In DNA form, the CDR3 reads TGTGCCAGCAGCTTGGACAGGGGAGATCAGCCCCAGCATTTT.

V and J are TRBV5-1 and TRBJ2-1, with 12 bases aligning to TRBD2. Germline values: CDR1 SGHRS, CDR2 YFSETQ. This CDR3 is 15 amino acids long. V was pared by 3 bases and J by 6 bases, with 4 bases of the junction left unmatched. CDR3 coding DNA: TGCGCCAGCAGCTCCGGGACTAGCGGGTTCAATGAGCAGTTCTTC. Amino acids: CASSSGTSGFNEQFF. Full variable domain (remainder filled in from reference TRBV5-1 and TRBJ2-1): KAGVTQTPRYLIKTRGQQVTLSCSPISGHRSVSWYQQTPGQGLQFLFEYFSETQRNKGNFPGRFSGRQFSNSRSEMNVSTLELGDSALYLCASSSGTSGFNEQFFGPGTRLTVL.

The chain couples TRBV6-2 or TRBV6-3 to TRBJ2-3; D gene ambiguous. Deletions cut 6 bases from V and 2 bases from J, with 6 bases between. CDR3 length: 12 amino acids. Germline CDR1 MNHEY, CDR2 SVGEGT. The CDR3 sequence is CASSTDTDTQYF. Here the CDR3 DNA reads TGTGCCAGCAGCACAGACACAGATACGCAGTATTTT.